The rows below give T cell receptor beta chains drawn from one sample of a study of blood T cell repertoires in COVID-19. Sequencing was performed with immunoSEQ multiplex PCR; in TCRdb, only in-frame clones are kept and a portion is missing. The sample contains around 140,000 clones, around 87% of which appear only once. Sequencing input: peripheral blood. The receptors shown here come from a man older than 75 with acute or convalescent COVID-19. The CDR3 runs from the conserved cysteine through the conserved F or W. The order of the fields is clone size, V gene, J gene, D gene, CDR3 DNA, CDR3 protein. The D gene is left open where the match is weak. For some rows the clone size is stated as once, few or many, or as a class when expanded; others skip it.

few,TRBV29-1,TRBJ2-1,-,TGCAGCGTTGAAGAGGCAGGAAGGTACAATGAGCAGTTCTTC,CSVEEAGRYNEQFF
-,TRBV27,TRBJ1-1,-,TGTGCCAGCATCACCTCAGCCCAATCTAGGCCTGAAGCTTTCTTT,CASITSAQSRPEAFF
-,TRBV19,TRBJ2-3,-,TGTGCCAGTAAGAGACAGGCTAGCACAGATACGCAGTATTTT,CASKRQASTDTQYF
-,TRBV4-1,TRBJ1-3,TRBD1,TGCGCCAGCAGCCAAGATGCCTACAGGGGTAGTGGAAACACCATATATTTT,CASSQDAYRGSGNTIYF
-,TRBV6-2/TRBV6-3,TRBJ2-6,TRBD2,TGTGCCAGCAGCCCAGCGGGGGGTCAAGGGGCCAACGTCCTGACTTTC,CASSPAGGQGANVLTF
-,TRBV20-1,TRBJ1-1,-,TGCAGTGCCCCTCGGACGGGGGCTTTCTTT,CSAPRTGAFF
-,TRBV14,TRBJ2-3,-,TGTGCCAGCAGCCATGACTACCGTAGCACAGATACGCAGTATTTT,CASSHDYRSTDTQYF
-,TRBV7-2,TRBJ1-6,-,TGTGCCAGCAGCTTAGCAGGGGGGGCGGGGAATTCACCCCTCCACTTT,CASSLAGGAGNSPLHF
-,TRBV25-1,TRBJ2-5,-,TGTGCCAGCAGTGATGCCCACAGGATTAAAGAGACCCAGTACTTC,CASSDAHRIKETQYF
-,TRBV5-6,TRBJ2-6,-,TGTGCCAGCAGCTTCGGAGATCTTGGGGCCAACGTCCTGACTTTC,CASSFGDLGANVLTF
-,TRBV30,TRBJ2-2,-,TGTGCCTGGACCAGTACCCTAGTTACCGGGGAGCTGTTTTTT,CAWTSTLVTGELFF
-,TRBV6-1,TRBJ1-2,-,TGTGCCAGCAGTGAAGACGAGACATTGCCCTACACCTTC,CASSEDETLPYTF
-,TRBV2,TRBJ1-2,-,TGTGCCTCGCGTCCCCAGGGAGGAAACTATGGCTACACCTTC,CASRPQGGNYGYTF
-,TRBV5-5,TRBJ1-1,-,TGTGCCAGCAGCTTGGCCGTGAGGGCTGAAGCTTTCTTT,CASSLAVRAEAFF
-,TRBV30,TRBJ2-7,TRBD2,TGTGCCTGGACCCGGGGACTAGCCTACGAGCAGTACTTC,CAWTRGLAYEQYF
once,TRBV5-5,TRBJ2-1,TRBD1,TGTGCCAGCAGCAAGGCCGGGACAGGCTACAATGAGCAGTTCTTC,CASSKAGTGYNEQFF
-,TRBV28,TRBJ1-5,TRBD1,TGTGCCAGCGGGGACAGGGACGGATGGGCCCAGCATTTT,CASGDRDGWAQHF
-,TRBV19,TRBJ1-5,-,TGTGCCAGTAACATCGCCAGGGGAAATCAGCCCCAGCATTTT,CASNIARGNQPQHF
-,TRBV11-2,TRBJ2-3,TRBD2,TGTGCCAGCAGCCGGCTAGCGGGAGTACCAGATACGCAGTATTTT,CASSRLAGVPDTQYF
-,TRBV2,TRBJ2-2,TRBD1,TGTGCCATCAACAGGGGGCTGAACACCGGGGAGCTGTTTTTT,CAINRGLNTGELFF
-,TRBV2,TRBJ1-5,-,TGTGCCAGCAGAGACAGTTCCCACAATCAGCCCCAGCATTTT,CASRDSSHNQPQHF
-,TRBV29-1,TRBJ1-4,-,TGCAGCGTAAAACAGGGACCTAATGAAAAACTGTTTTTT,CSVKQGPNEKLFF
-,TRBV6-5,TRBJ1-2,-,TGTGCCAGCGAGGACTATGGCTACACCTTC,CASEDYGYTF
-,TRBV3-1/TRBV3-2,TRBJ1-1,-,TGTGCCAGCAGCCAAGTTTCGGGAAACACTGAAGCTTTCTTT,CASSQVSGNTEAFF
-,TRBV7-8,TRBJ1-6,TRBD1,TGTGCCAGCAGCTCCACCGGGACAGTTAGTTCACCCCTCCACTTT,CASSSTGTVSSPLHF
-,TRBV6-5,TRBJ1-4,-,TGTGCCAGCAGTTACACCCGACAGGCTGAAAAACTGTTTTTT,CASSYTRQAEKLFF
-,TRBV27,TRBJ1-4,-,TGTGCCAGCAGTTCGACAGCAACTAATGAAAAACTGTTTTTT,CASSSTATNEKLFF